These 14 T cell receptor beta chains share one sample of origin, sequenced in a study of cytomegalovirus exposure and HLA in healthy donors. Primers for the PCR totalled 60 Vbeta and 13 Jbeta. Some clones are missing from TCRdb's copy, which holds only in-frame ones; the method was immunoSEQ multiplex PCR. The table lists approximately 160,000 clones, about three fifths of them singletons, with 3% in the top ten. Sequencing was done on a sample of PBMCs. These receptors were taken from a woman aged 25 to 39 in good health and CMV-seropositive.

CDR3 protein: CASSSLGLSGANVLTF. DNA of the CDR3: TGCGCCAGCAGCTCATTAGGACTCTCTGGGGCCAACGTCCTGACTTTC. The chain combines TRBV5-1 with TRBJ2-6, with a tentative D call TRBD2 (5 bases). Germline CDR1 reads SGHRS; CDR2 reads YFSETQ. V was clipped by 3 bases and J by 0 bases, with 10 bases between them. This CDR3 has 16 amino acids.

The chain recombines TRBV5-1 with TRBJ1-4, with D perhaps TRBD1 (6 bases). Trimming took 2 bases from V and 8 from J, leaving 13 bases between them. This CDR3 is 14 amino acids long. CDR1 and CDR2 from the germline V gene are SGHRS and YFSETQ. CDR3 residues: CASSLQGLGEKLFF. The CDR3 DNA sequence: TGCGCCAGCAGCTTACAGGGATTAGGGGAAAAACTGTTTTTT. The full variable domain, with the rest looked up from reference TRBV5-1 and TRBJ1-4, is KAGVTQTPRYLIKTRGQQVTLSCSPISGHRSVSWYQQTPGQGLQFLFEYFSETQRNKGNFPGRFSGRQFSNSRSEMNVSTLELGDSALYLCASSLQGLGEKLFFGSGTQLSVL.

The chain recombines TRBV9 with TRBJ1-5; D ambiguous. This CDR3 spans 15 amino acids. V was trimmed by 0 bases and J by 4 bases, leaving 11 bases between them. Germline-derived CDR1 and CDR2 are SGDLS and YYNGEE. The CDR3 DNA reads TGTGCCAGCAGCGTAGGTGGAGGGCCGAATCAGCCCCAGCATTTT. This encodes CASSVGGGPNQPQHF.

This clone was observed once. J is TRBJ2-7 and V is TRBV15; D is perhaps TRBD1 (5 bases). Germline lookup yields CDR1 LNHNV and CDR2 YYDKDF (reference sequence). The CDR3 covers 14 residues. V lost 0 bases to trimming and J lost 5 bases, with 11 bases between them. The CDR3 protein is CATSRDLDSHEQYF. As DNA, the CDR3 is TGTGCCACCAGCAGAGATCTAGACAGTCACGAGCAGTACTTC.

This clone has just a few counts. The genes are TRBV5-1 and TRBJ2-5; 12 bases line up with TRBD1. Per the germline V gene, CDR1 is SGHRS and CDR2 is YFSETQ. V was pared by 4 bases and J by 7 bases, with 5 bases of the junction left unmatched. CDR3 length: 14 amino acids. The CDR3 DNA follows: TGCGCCAGCAGCCCCGGGACAGGGGGCATGACCCAGTACTTC. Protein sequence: CASSPGTGGMTQYF.

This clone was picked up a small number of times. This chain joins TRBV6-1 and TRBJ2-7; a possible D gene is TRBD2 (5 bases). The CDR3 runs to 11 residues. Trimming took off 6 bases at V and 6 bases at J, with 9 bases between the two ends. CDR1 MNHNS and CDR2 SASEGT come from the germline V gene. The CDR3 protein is CASRGLGEQYF. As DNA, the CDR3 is TGTGCCAGCAGAGGACTCGGCGAGCAGTACTTC.

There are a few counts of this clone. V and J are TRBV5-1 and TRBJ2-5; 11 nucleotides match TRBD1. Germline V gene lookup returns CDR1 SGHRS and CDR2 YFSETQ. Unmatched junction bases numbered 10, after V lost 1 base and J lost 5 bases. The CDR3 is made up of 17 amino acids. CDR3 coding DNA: TGCGCCAGCAGCTTGTTGATGTCGGGACAGGGGGACGAGACCCAGTACTTC. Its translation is CASSLLMSGQGDETQYF.

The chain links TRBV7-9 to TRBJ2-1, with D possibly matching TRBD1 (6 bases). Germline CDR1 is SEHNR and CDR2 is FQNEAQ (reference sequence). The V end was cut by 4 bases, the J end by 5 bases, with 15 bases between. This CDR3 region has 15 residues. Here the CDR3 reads CASSSSREGDNEQFF. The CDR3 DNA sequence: TGTGCCAGCAGCTCTTCACGAGAGGGGGACAATGAGCAGTTCTTC.

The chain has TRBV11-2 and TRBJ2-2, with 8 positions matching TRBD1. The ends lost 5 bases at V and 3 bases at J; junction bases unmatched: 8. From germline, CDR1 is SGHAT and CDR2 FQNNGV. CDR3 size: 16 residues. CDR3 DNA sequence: TGTGCCAGCAGCCTAATCAGGGGGCGATACACCGGGGAGCTGTTTTTT. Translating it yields CASSLIRGRYTGELFF.

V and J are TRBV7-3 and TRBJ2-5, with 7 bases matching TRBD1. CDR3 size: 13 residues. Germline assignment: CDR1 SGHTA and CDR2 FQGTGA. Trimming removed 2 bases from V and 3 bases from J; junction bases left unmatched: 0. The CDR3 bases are TGTGCCAGCAGCTTAGGGACAGAAGAGACCCAGTACTTC. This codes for CASSLGTEETQYF.

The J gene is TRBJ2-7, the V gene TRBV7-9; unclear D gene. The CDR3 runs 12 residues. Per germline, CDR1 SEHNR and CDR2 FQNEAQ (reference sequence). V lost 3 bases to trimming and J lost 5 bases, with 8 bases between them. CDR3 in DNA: TGTGCCAGCAGCTTCTACGGAGACGAGCAGTACTTC. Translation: CASSFYGDEQYF.

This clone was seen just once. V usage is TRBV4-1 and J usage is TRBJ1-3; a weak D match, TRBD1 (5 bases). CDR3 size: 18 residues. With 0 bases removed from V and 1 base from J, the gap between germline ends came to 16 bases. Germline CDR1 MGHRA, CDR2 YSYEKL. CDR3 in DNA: TGCGCCAGCAGCCAAGATATTTGGAAGGGGACTTCTGGAAACACCATATATTTT. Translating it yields CASSQDIWKGTSGNTIYF.

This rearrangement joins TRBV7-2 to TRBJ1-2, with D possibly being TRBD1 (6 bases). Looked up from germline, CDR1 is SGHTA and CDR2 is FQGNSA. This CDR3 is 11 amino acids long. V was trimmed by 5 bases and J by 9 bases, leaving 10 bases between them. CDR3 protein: CASSPRGSYTF. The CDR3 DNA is TGTGCCAGCAGCCCCAGGGGTAGCTACACCTTC.

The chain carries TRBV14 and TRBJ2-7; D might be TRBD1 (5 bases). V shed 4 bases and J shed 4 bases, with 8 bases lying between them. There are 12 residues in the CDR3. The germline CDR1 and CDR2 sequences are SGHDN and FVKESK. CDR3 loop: CASSLTDYEQYF. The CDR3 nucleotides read TGTGCCAGCAGCCTGACAGATTACGAGCAGTACTTC.